This TCR beta chain originates from a study of blood T cell repertoires in COVID-19. About the research overall: COVID-19 samples, acute and convalescent, were from the United States, Italy and Spain.

The protocol was immunoSEQ multiplex PCR, while the TCRdb copy is restricted to in-frame clones and leaves out a portion. The data contain tens of thousands of clones, around 85% of them seen just once; the ten biggest clones take up around 38%. Germline assignment: CDR1 KGHSH and CDR2 LQKENI. V lost 4 bases and J 0 bases, leaving 10 bases between the germline ends. This CDR3 is 15 amino acids long. Sequencing was performed on peripheral blood. This receptor was taken from a man at least 80 years old with acute or convalescent COVID-19. The V call is TRBV18, the J call TRBJ1-5, with D perhaps matching TRBD1 (5 bases). CDR3 nucleotides: TGTGCCAGCTCACTCGCGGGACTTAGCAATCAGCCCCAGCATTTT. Its translation: CASSLAGLSNQPQHF.